This T cell receptor (beta chain) is from a study of shared clonotypes between healthy human individuals. The protocol was immunoSEQ multiplex PCR, while the TCRdb copy is restricted to in-frame clones and leaves out a portion. Altogether fewer than 500,000 clones are present, almost 80% being singletons, with the ten largest covering roughly an eighth. The ends were cut back, 7 bases at V and 0 bases at J, with 20 bases in the middle. This CDR3 is 17 amino acids long. CDR1 SGHVS and CDR2 FQNEAQ come from the germline V gene. The chain recombines TRBV7-8 with TRBJ2-3, with D possibly being TRBD2 (6 bases). Sequencing used PBMCs. The TCR sequence derives from a woman in her forties in good health. Some clones in this sample may be carry-over from other donors' samples. The CDR3, as DNA: TGTGCCAGCACCATCCCGGGGGTGCGGAGGAGCACAGATACGCAGTATTTT. Protein sequence: CASTIPGVRRSTDTQYF. Drawing the rest from reference TRBV7-8 and TRBJ2-3, the complete variable domain is GAGVSQSPRYKVAKRGQDVALRCDPISGHVSLFWYQQALGQGPEFLTYFQNEAQLDKSGLPSDRFFAERPEGSVSTLKIQRTQQEDSAVYLCASTIPGVRRSTDTQYFGPGTRLTVL.